Below are 29 T cell receptor beta chains sequenced from a single sample in a study of shared clonotypes between healthy human individuals. The method was immunoSEQ multiplex PCR; TCRdb's version includes in-frame clones alone and lacks a portion of them. The data contain about 2 million clones, about 95% of them singletons. The sample consisted of naive CD4+ T cells sorted from blood. Stated subset: CD45RA+ positively selected. The receptor source for this set is a man between 18 and 35 years old in good health.

The chain joins TRBV7-4 to TRBJ2-7; 7 bases line up with TRBD1. The CDR3 covers 17 residues. Trimming took 5 bases from V and 7 from J; bases not matched to a gene: 20. In germline, CDR1 is SGHVT, CDR2 SQSDAQ. The chain's CDR3 is CASSQRHAGDSVCEQYF. In DNA form, the CDR3 reads TGTGCCAGCAGCCAACGGCACGCAGGGGACAGTGTGTGTGAGCAGTACTTC.

The chain is built from TRBV5-6 and TRBJ1-2; D possibly corresponds to TRBD1 (5 bases). The V end was cut by 5 bases, the J end by 5 bases, with 7 bases between. CDR1 is SGHDT and CDR2 is YYEEEE in the germline V gene. This CDR3 comprises 11 residues. The chain's CDR3 is CASSQGYGYTF. The CDR3, as DNA: TGTGCCAGCAGTCAGGGATATGGCTACACCTTC. Drawing the rest from reference TRBV5-6 and TRBJ1-2, the complete variable domain is DAGVTQSPTHLIKTRGQQVTLRCSPKSGHDTVSWYQQALGQGPQFIFQYYEEEERQRGNFPDRFSGHQFPNYSSELNVNALLLGDSALYLCASSQGYGYTFGSGTRLTVV.

The chain links TRBV28 to TRBJ2-4; 7 bases are shared with TRBD1. CDR3 size: 16 residues. V was pared by 5 bases and J by 0 bases, with 7 bases of the junction left unmatched. CDR1 is MDHEN and CDR2 is SYDVKM in the germline V gene. The CDR3 DNA sequence: TGTGCCAGCAGTCCCGGGGACAGCATAGCCAAAAACATTCAGTACTTC. It encodes CASSPGDSIAKNIQYF.

About this clone itself: The identical CDR3 is also encoded by other nucleotide sequences in the sample. The rearrangement links TRBV10-1 to TRBJ1-2, with a possible D match to TRBD1 (6 bases). Germline V gene sequence: CDR1 WNHNN, CDR2 SYGVQD (reference sequence). The germline V and J ends were trimmed by 4 bases and 2 bases, with 8 bases remaining between them. The CDR3 is made up of 13 amino acids. The CDR3 here is CASSAGQNYGYTF. CDR3 bases: TGCGCCAGCAGTGCCGGACAGAACTATGGCTACACCTTC.

The chain recombines TRBV27 with TRBJ1-2, with D tentatively TRBD1 (6 bases). This CDR3 contains 12 residues. The germline CDR1 and CDR2 sequences are MNHEY and SMNVEV (reference sequence). V dropped 7 bases and J dropped 8 bases, with 14 bases sitting between them. CDR3 bases: TGTGCCAGCAACGGGCAGGGACAAGGCTACACCTTC. This codes for CASNGQGQGYTF.

V and J are TRBV5-6 and TRBJ2-7; D gene unclear. The ends were cut back, 0 bases at V and 2 bases at J, with 6 bases in the middle. Per germline, CDR1 SGHDT and CDR2 YYEEEE. The CDR3 has 13 amino acids. CDR3 sequence: CASSLARAYEQYF. Here the CDR3 DNA reads TGTGCCAGCAGCTTGGCCCGCGCCTACGAGCAGTACTTC.

This chain connects TRBV15 to TRBJ1-3; no reliable D call. This CDR3 region has 12 residues. V was trimmed by 0 bases and J by 9 bases, leaving 6 bases between them. CDR1 and CDR2 from the germline V gene are LNHNV and YYDKDF (reference sequence). The CDR3 DNA sequence: TGTGCCACCAGCAGAGATCGTACCACCATATATTTT. This sequence encodes CATSRDRTTIYF.

This sequence joins TRBV7-2 and TRBJ2-5; D not certain. The CDR3 runs to 14 residues. Germline values: CDR1 SGHTA, CDR2 FQGNSA. V lost 6 bases and J lost 2, with 13 bases in between. The CDR3 loop is CASSQTRAQETQYF. The CDR3 coding sequence is TGTGCCAGCAGTCAAACTCGGGCACAAGAGACCCAGTACTTC.

The rearrangement uses TRBV7-2 and TRBJ2-7; the D gene is possibly TRBD1 (5 bases). Germline V gene sequence: CDR1 SGHTA, CDR2 FQGNSA. The CDR3 loop spans 13 amino acids. V dropped 2 bases and J dropped 5 bases, with 10 bases sitting between them. The CDR3 loop reads CASSLQGWDEQYF. CDR3 nucleotide sequence: TGTGCCAGCAGCTTACAGGGATGGGACGAGCAGTACTTC.

The chain employs TRBV28 and TRBJ2-7; maybe TRBD1 (5 bases). The V and J ends lost 8 bases and 2 bases respectively, with 16 bases between them. CDR1 and CDR2 from the germline V gene are MDHEN and SYDVKM. This CDR3 is built from 14 residues. CDR3 residues: CASGAREFPYEQYF. CDR3 nucleotides: TGTGCCAGCGGCGCCAGGGAATTTCCCTACGAGCAGTACTTC.

J is TRBJ2-2 and V is TRBV19; D call uncertain. This CDR3 comprises 12 residues. The germline V and J ends were trimmed by 5 bases and 7 bases, with 8 bases remaining between them. Germline CDR1 LNHDA, CDR2 SQIVND (reference sequence). This CDR3 is CASSSTSGELFF. The CDR3 DNA follows: TGTGCCAGTAGTTCCACGAGCGGGGAGCTGTTTTTT.

The chain is built from TRBV5-1 and TRBJ1-1, with unresolved D. Trimming took off 4 bases at V and 4 bases at J, with 14 bases between the two ends. From germline, CDR1 is SGHRS and CDR2 YFSETQ. This CDR3 is 14 amino acids long. This chain's CDR3 is CASSPVSLPTEAFF. In DNA, the CDR3 is TGCGCCAGCAGCCCCGTAAGCCTACCCACTGAAGCTTTCTTT.

This clone occurred once. This chain uses TRBV2 with TRBJ2-7; no reliable D call. Per germline, CDR1 SNHLY and CDR2 FYNNEI. The V gene lost 0 bases and the J gene lost 0 bases, with 15 bases spanning the gap. The CDR3 runs 17 residues. The CDR3 sequence: CASSEAIGTYGSYEQYF. In nucleotides, the CDR3 is TGTGCCAGCAGTGAAGCAATAGGAACTTACGGCTCCTACGAGCAGTACTTC.

The count of this clone is one. The genes are TRBV11-2 and TRBJ1-1, with D maybe TRBD1 (6 bases). Germline values: CDR1 SGHAT, CDR2 FQNNGV. V lost 3 bases, J lost 0 bases, and 17 bases lay in between. This CDR3 region has 17 residues. The CDR3 bases are TGTGCCAGCAGCTTCTCATGGGGGCGTAGATTGAACACTGAAGCTTTCTTT. Protein sequence: CASSFSWGRRLNTEAFF.

As DNA, the CDR3 is TGTGCCAGCAGTTCTGGGACTACTGATGAAAAACTGTTTTTT. Protein product: CASSSGTTDEKLFF. This chain connects TRBV28 to TRBJ1-4, with TRBD1 as a possible D gene (5 bases). Germline CDR1 and CDR2: MDHEN and SYDVKM. V gave up 4 bases and J gave up 6 bases, with 12 bases separating them. The CDR3 totals 14 residues. Using reference TRBV28 and TRBJ1-4 for the parts outside the CDR3, the full variable domain is DVKVTQSSRYLVKRTGEKVFLECVQDMDHENMFWYRQDPGLGLRLIYFSYDVKMKEKGDIPEGYSVSREKKERFSLILESASTNQTSMYLCASSSGTTDEKLFFGSGTQLSVL.

The rearrangement uses TRBV19 and TRBJ2-3; D could derive from TRBD1 or TRBD2 (6 bases each). The CDR3 contains 17 residues. Germline CDR1 is LNHDA and CDR2 is SQIVND (reference sequence). The V and J ends lost 6 bases and 0 bases respectively, with 19 bases between them. The CDR3 sequence: CASRDSRWGASTDTQYF. The CDR3 coding sequence is TGTGCCAGTAGGGACTCCAGGTGGGGGGCTAGCACAGATACGCAGTATTTT.

As concerns this clone: A junction end diverges from the germline sequence, so it may reflect a read error. Other nucleotide sequences in the sample specify the same CDR3. V gene TRBV18 combines with J gene TRBJ2-3; no definite D call. In germline, CDR1 is KGHSH, CDR2 LQKENI. The CDR3 sequence is 14 residues long. Written as DNA, the CDR3 is TGTGCCAGCTCTCCACTGGCCAGCACAGATACGCAGTATTTT. Translating gives CASSPLASTDTQYF.

Remarks on this clone: Other nucleotide sequences from this sample produce the same CDR3. V gene TRBV5-1 combines with J gene TRBJ2-5, with 13 nucleotides matching TRBD2. V lost 0 bases, J lost 2 bases, and 1 base stayed unmatched. Germline CDR1 and CDR2: SGHRS and YFSETQ. This CDR3 region has 16 residues. DNA of the CDR3: TGCGCCAGCAGCTTGGGACTAGCGGGAGGTCAAGAGACCCAGTACTTC. Translating it yields CASSLGLAGGQETQYF. The whole variable domain, remainder taken from reference TRBV5-1 and TRBJ2-5, is KAGVTQTPRYLIKTRGQQVTLSCSPISGHRSVSWYQQTPGQGLQFLFEYFSETQRNKGNFPGRFSGRQFSNSRSEMNVSTLELGDSALYLCASSLGLAGGQETQYFGPGTRLLVL.

This chain connects TRBV7-2 to TRBJ2-1, with D uncertain. CDR3 length: 19 residues. V was pared by 1 base and J by 0 bases, with 19 bases between. CDR1 and CDR2 from the germline V gene are SGHTA and FQGNSA. The CDR3 sequence: CASSLGLFPASSSYNEQFF. CDR3 DNA sequence: TGTGCCAGCAGCTTAGGACTTTTCCCCGCGAGTAGCTCCTACAATGAGCAGTTCTTC.

Comments on this clone: One end of the junction does not line up with germline, which may come from a read error. The rearrangement uses TRBV29-1 and TRBJ2-3, with D maybe TRBD1 (5 bases). The CDR3 is 13 residues long. Germline assignment: CDR1 SQVTM and CDR2 ANQGSEA. The CDR3 region is CSVEGERTDTQYF. The CDR3 bases are TGCAGCGTGGAAGGGGAACGCACAGATACGCAGTATTTT.

The chain is built from TRBV6-5 and TRBJ2-7, with D perhaps assigned TRBD1 or TRBD2 (6 bases each). Trimming left V 6 bases short and J 7 bases short, with 22 bases between. The V gene's germline CDR1 is MNHEY and CDR2 SVGAGI. The CDR3 spans 15 residues. CDR3 sequence reads: CASRRDKGVSSEQYF. The CDR3 coding sequence is TGTGCCAGCAGGCGGGACAAGGGGGTTTCGTCGGAGCAGTACTTC.

The chain employs TRBV6-6 and TRBJ2-3, with 7 positions matching TRBD1. The CDR3 totals 14 residues. The J segment lost 4 bases and the V segment lost 8 bases, leaving 9 bases of the junction unmatched. Germline V lookup: CDR1 MNHNY, CDR2 SVGAGI (reference sequence). CDR3 amino acids: CASLRGQYADTQYF. The CDR3 DNA reads TGTGCCAGCCTGAGGGGGCAATACGCAGATACGCAGTATTTT.

This CDR3 reads CASSKGGPGNTIYF. In nucleotides, the CDR3 is TGTGCCAGCAGCAAAGGGGGGCCTGGAAACACCATATATTTT. The chain links TRBV7-2 to TRBJ1-3; possibly TRBD1 for D (6 bases). There are 14 residues in the CDR3. Germline-derived CDR1 and CDR2 are SGHTA and FQGNSA. V lost 5 bases and J 2 bases, leaving 10 bases between the germline ends.

The gene calls are TRBV4-3 and TRBJ2-1; TRBD2 matches at 9 bases. The CDR3 has 17 amino acids. CDR1 is LGHNA and CDR2 is YSLEER in the germline V gene. V was clipped by 8 bases and J by 5 bases; unmatched bases: 16. CDR3 residues: CASAPLIAGEADNEQFF. The CDR3 nucleotides read TGCGCCAGCGCCCCACTGATAGCGGGAGAGGCCGACAATGAGCAGTTCTTC.

The V call is TRBV6-1, the J call TRBJ2-7; D unresolved. Germline V gene sequence: CDR1 MNHNS, CDR2 SASEGT. The CDR3 sequence is 14 residues long. Trimming stripped 8 bases from V and 0 bases from J, with 14 bases between. The DNA of the CDR3 is TGTGCCAGCCACTACTCCAGGTCCTCCTACGAGCAGTACTTC. Translating it yields CASHYSRSSYEQYF.

The chain links TRBV30 to TRBJ2-1; D unresolved. The CDR3 covers 13 residues. The germline V gene encodes CDR1 GTSNPN and CDR2 SVGIG (reference sequence). Trimming removed 3 bases from V and 6 bases from J, with 12 bases in between. The CDR3 region has the DNA TGTGCCTGGAGAGGTGTAGGCCTCAATGAGCAGTTCTTC. This sequence encodes CAWRGVGLNEQFF.

This chain joins TRBV30 and TRBJ1-2; D not resolved. Trimming removed 0 bases at V and 0 bases at J, with 17 bases between. Germline V gene lookup returns CDR1 GTSNPN and CDR2 SVGIG (reference sequence). CDR3 length: 17 residues. The CDR3 DNA is TGTGCCTGGAGTGTGGGTCAGCACAAACTAGCTAACTATGGCTACACCTTC. The encoded protein is CAWSVGQHKLANYGYTF.

J is TRBJ2-3 and V is TRBV5-4; 9 nucleotides line up with TRBD1. The CDR3 has 15 residues. Trimming removed 4 bases from V and 11 bases from J; junction bases left unmatched: 14. Germline CDR1 SGHNT, CDR2 YYREEE (reference sequence). DNA of the CDR3: TGTGCCAGCAGCGGTGAAGGACAGGGGCCCCGGGGGCAGTATTTT. This translates into CASSGEGQGPRGQYF.

The chain recombines TRBV4-1 with TRBJ1-6, with D tentatively TRBD1 (5 bases). Germline V gene sequence: CDR1 MGHRA, CDR2 YSYEKL. The length of the CDR3 is 17 residues. The germline V and J ends were trimmed by 4 bases and 7 bases, with 20 bases remaining between them. Written as DNA, the CDR3 is TGCGCCAGCAGCCCGTGGCACTCAAGAGGGGTAAATTCACCCCTCCACTTT. Translation: CASSPWHSRGVNSPLHF.